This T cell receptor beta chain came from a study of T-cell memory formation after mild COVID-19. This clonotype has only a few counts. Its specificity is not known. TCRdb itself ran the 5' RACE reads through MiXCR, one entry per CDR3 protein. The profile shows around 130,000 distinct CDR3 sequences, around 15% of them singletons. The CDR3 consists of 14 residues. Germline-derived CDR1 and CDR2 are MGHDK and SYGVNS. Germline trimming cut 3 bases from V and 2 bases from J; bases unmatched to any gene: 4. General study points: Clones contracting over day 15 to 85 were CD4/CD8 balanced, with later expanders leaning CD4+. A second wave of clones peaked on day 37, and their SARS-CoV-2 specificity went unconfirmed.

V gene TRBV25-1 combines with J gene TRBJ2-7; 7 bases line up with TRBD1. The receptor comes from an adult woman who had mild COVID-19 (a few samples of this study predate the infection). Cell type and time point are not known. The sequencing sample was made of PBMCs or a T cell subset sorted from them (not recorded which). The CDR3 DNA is TGTGCCAGCAGTGACACCGGGACAGCCTACGAGCAGTACTTC. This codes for CASSDTGTAYEQYF.